A single sample gave rise to the 30 T cell receptor beta chains below, sequenced in a study of shared clonotypes between healthy human individuals (dated by TCRdb to 2019 to 2021). Library method: the immunoSEQ multiplex PCR assay. Held by TCRdb, this immuneACCESS table contains in-frame sequences only and omits some clones. Under half of the omission traces to an unresolved V gene where checked; the cause of the rest is unknown. This sample gives around 2,000,000 clones in total; around 96% of them show up just once. The top ten clonotypes cover 1% to 1.3% of the sample. For the CD8 naive samples, CD45RO-negative cells were positively selected for CCR7, yielding a CD45RA+CCR7+ population from which TemRA cells were excluded. The material sequenced was naive CD8+ T cells sorted from blood. Per the publication, the cell subset or site label means: CD45RA+CCR7+. The receptor set was obtained from a man between 18 and 29 years old in good health.

The chain links TRBV13 to TRBJ2-3; D not resolved. There are 15 residues in the CDR3. Trimming pared 7 bases from V and 0 bases from J, leaving 14 bases between. Per the germline V gene, CDR1 is PRHDT and CDR2 is FYEKMQ (reference sequence). This CDR3 is CASTPGYESTDTQYF. For the CDR3, the DNA is TGTGCCAGCACCCCCGGATACGAAAGCACAGATACGCAGTATTTT.

V gene TRBV7-9 combines with J gene TRBJ1-2, with 7 bases lining up with TRBD1. This CDR3 is built from 14 residues. Germline assignment: CDR1 SEHNR and CDR2 FQNEAQ (reference sequence). J lost 1 base, V lost 5 bases, and 4 bases had no gene match. CDR3 bases: TGTGCCAGCAGCGAACAGGGGAGTAACTATGGCTACACCTTC. Its translation: CASSEQGSNYGYTF.

In the case of this clone: The same CDR3 also results from other DNA sequences found in this sample. The V gene is TRBV9, the J gene TRBJ1-6; D unclear. The CDR3 has 13 amino acids. Between the trimmed V and J ends, which lost 0 bases and 9 bases, there was a span of 7 bases. Germline values: CDR1 SGDLS, CDR2 YYNGEE. The CDR3 DNA reads TGTGCCAGCAGCGTAGGTGAAGGTTCACCCCTCCACTTT. Translating gives CASSVGEGSPLHF.

This sequence joins TRBV27 and TRBJ1-4, with D possibly matching TRBD1 (5 bases). Deletions cut 3 bases from V and 13 bases from J, with 18 bases between. The CDR3 runs to 14 residues. Germline-derived CDR1 and CDR2 are MNHEY and SMNVEV (reference sequence). The CDR3 protein is CASSLTGRVDGLFF. CDR3 in DNA: TGTGCCAGCAGTTTGACTGGCAGGGTCGACGGACTGTTTTTT.

The gene calls are TRBV28 and TRBJ2-7, with D perhaps TRBD2 (5 bases). This CDR3 has 16 amino acids. V was clipped by 3 bases and J by 5 bases, with 20 bases between them. The germline CDR1 and CDR2 sequences are MDHEN and SYDVKM. CDR3 sequence reads: CASSFPSGGRTDEQYF. For the CDR3, the DNA is TGTGCCAGCAGTTTTCCCTCCGGAGGAAGGACTGACGAGCAGTACTTC.

The rearrangement links TRBV6-1 to TRBJ2-5; 10 bases are a match to TRBD2. V trimming: 8 bases; J trimming: 5 bases; junction bases outside the gene matches: 11. The germline V gene encodes CDR1 MNHNS and CDR2 SASEGT. The CDR3 extends over 15 amino acids. The CDR3, as DNA: TGTGCCAGCGGGAGCGGGGGGGCCGGGTTCGAGACCCAGTACTTC. Its protein product is CASGSGGAGFETQYF.

V gene TRBV25-1 combines with J gene TRBJ1-1; tentative D call: TRBD1 (6 bases). CDR1 is MGHDK and CDR2 is SYGVNS in the germline V gene. This CDR3 has 14 amino acids. Trimming left V 7 bases short and J 7 bases short, with 19 bases between. CDR3 amino acids: CASTSRDNRFEAFF. CDR3 DNA: TGTGCCAGCACCTCCCGGGACAACCGGTTTGAAGCTTTCTTT.

This clone was seen only once. This chain joins TRBV7-8 and TRBJ2-3; 11 nucleotides line up with TRBD2. The V gene's germline CDR1 is SGHVS and CDR2 FQNEAQ. This CDR3 contains 18 residues. J gave up 3 bases and V 5 bases, and 13 bases lay outside the gene matches. The CDR3, as DNA: TGTGCCAGCAGCAACGATATCCCGACTAGCGGGGAAACAGATACGCAGTATTTT. It yields the protein CASSNDIPTSGETDTQYF.

The CDR3 DNA sequence: TGTGCCAGCAGTGATCCCGCAGGGGGATCGACGGCGCAGTTCTTC. It yields the protein CASSDPAGGSTAQFF. V is TRBV6-1 and J is TRBJ2-1; 7 bases align to TRBD1. Looked up from germline, CDR1 is MNHNS and CDR2 is SASEGT. The CDR3 contains 15 residues. V lost 3 bases and J lost 12; bases outside the gene matches: 14.

This clone was observed a single time. This sequence joins TRBV7-9 and TRBJ1-6, with D perhaps matching TRBD1 (5 bases). Germline CDR1 reads SEHNR; CDR2 reads FQNEAQ (reference sequence). The V end lost 4 bases, the J end lost 5 bases, and 9 bases lay between the germline ends. The CDR3 has 14 residues. The CDR3 coding sequence is TGTGCCAGCAGCTCGACAGACCATAATTCACCCCTCCACTTT. It specifies CASSSTDHNSPLHF.

The genes are TRBV28 and TRBJ2-7; 9 bases are shared with TRBD1. The junction had 9 bases not matched to a gene; V was cut back by 2 bases and J by 4 bases. Germline CDR1 and CDR2: MDHEN and SYDVKM. The CDR3 spans 16 residues. CDR3 amino acids: CASSLNGDRVFYEQYF. CDR3 DNA: TGTGCCAGCAGTTTAAACGGGGACAGGGTATTTTACGAGCAGTACTTC.

The rearrangement joins TRBV4-1 to TRBJ1-4, with D uncertain. Trimming shortened V by 1 base and J by 5 bases, and 14 bases separated the two germline ends. The CDR3 is made up of 16 amino acids. The germline gives CDR1 MGHRA, CDR2 YSYEKL. The CDR3 bases are TGCGCCAGCAGCCAAGGGGCCGATCTCGAGAATGAAAAACTGTTTTTT. It codes for CASSQGADLENEKLFF.

V usage is TRBV25-1 and J usage is TRBJ2-1, with TRBD2 matching 10 bases. Germline lookup yields CDR1 MGHDK and CDR2 SYGVNS. The CDR3 length is 15 residues. After removal of 7 bases from V and 12 bases from J, the junction contained 15 bases not matched to a gene. CDR3 nucleotides: TGTGCCAGCATAGGTGTTAGCGGGGGGTTTCAAGGGCAGTTCTTC. It translates to CASIGVSGGFQGQFF.

As regards this clone: A much larger clone sits a single nucleotide away, making a read error possible. Additional DNA sequences in this sample encode the identical CDR3. This chain links TRBV11-2 with TRBJ2-7, with 9 bases identical to TRBD1. Germline V gene lookup returns CDR1 SGHAT and CDR2 FQNNGV. The CDR3 length is 13 residues. J lost 3 bases, V lost 4 bases, and 1 base had no gene match. CDR3 DNA: TGTGCCAGCAGCTGGGACAGGGACTACGAGCAGTACTTC. It encodes CASSWDRDYEQYF.

The chain employs TRBV27 and TRBJ2-7; D gene ambiguous. The V end lost 8 bases, the J end lost 3 bases, and 23 bases lay between the germline ends. From germline, CDR1 is MNHEY and CDR2 SMNVEV (reference sequence). The CDR3 totals 16 residues. The CDR3 region is CASCPLGASDFYEQYF. CDR3 DNA: TGTGCCAGCTGTCCGTTAGGCGCCTCTGATTTCTACGAGCAGTACTTC.

As to this clone: Other DNA variants within this sample encode the same CDR3. V gene TRBV4-1 combines with J gene TRBJ2-1; weak D call: TRBD2 (6 bases). The germline V gene has CDR1 MGHRA and CDR2 YSYEKL. CDR3 length: 13 amino acids. Trimming pared 0 bases from V and 6 bases from J, leaving 6 bases between. The CDR3 here is CASSQEEGNEQFF. The DNA of the CDR3 is TGCGCCAGCAGCCAAGAGGAGGGCAATGAGCAGTTCTTC.

The genes are TRBV19 and TRBJ1-1; no definite D call. The V and J ends lost 5 bases and 0 bases respectively, with 7 bases between them. CDR1 and CDR2 (germline): LNHDA, SQIVND (reference sequence). There are 13 residues in the CDR3. The CDR3 spells CASSPTVNTEAFF. The CDR3, as DNA: TGTGCCAGTAGTCCGACGGTGAACACTGAAGCTTTCTTT. Drawing the rest from reference TRBV19 and TRBJ1-1, the complete variable domain is DGGITQSPKYLFRKEGQNVTLSCEQNLNHDAMYWYRQDPGQGLRLIYYSQIVNDFQKGDIAEGYSVSREKKESFPLTVTSAQKNPTAFYLCASSPTVNTEAFFGQGTRLTVV.

This clone was counted ten times or more. CDR3 region: CSVGTGEGREQYF. The CDR3 DNA follows: TGCAGCGTTGGGACAGGGGAAGGGAGGGAGCAGTACTTC. V usage is TRBV29-1 and J usage is TRBJ2-7; TRBD1 agrees at 9 bases. V was pared by 4 bases and J by 7 bases, with 8 bases of the junction left unmatched. The CDR3 has 13 amino acids. Germline CDR1 reads SQVTM; CDR2 reads ANQGSEA.

The V gene is TRBV18, the J gene TRBJ2-7; 8 nucleotides match TRBD1. The junction had 7 bases not matched to a gene; V was cut back by 5 bases and J by 1 base. Germline V gene data show CDR1 as KGHSH and CDR2 as LQKENI. The length of the CDR3 is 15 residues. The CDR3 loop reads CASSAGTGTSYEQYF. The CDR3 DNA reads TGTGCCAGCTCAGCCGGGACAGGAACATCCTACGAGCAGTACTTC.

The chain recombines TRBV7-9 with TRBJ2-6, with 11 bases lining up with TRBD2. The CDR3 covers 19 residues. The ends lost 3 bases at V and 0 bases at J; junction bases unmatched: 7. Germline V gives CDR1 SEHNR, CDR2 FQNEAQ (reference sequence). CDR3 in amino acids: CASSFLHSGRGSGANVLTF. The CDR3, as DNA: TGTGCCAGCAGCTTTCTACATAGCGGGAGGGGCTCTGGGGCCAACGTCCTGACTTTC.

Points on this clone: In the same sample, other DNA sequences code for this CDR3. This sequence joins TRBV9 and TRBJ2-1; 8 positions match TRBD2. J lost 3 bases, V lost 2 bases, and 1 base had no gene match. The germline V gene has CDR1 SGDLS and CDR2 YYNGEE. The CDR3 spans 14 residues. CDR3 in DNA: TGTGCCAGCAGCGTTAGCGGGGACTACAATGAGCAGTTCTTC. The encoded protein is CASSVSGDYNEQFF.

The J gene is TRBJ1-4, the V gene TRBV7-9; D unresolved. V was cut by 5 bases and J by 0 bases, with 10 bases left in between. The V gene's germline CDR1 is SEHNR and CDR2 FQNEAQ (reference sequence). CDR3 length: 15 residues. The CDR3 bases are TGTGCCAGCAGCCCCGCGCTCGCAACTAATGAAAAACTGTTTTTT. Protein: CASSPALATNEKLFF.

The V and J genes are TRBV13 and TRBJ2-2; TRBD1 aligns across 8 bases. Germline lookup yields CDR1 PRHDT and CDR2 FYEKMQ (reference sequence). The CDR3 loop spans 17 amino acids. The V segment lost 5 bases and the J segment 3 bases; nucleotides outside the gene matches: 11. CDR3 bases: TGTGCCAGCAGCCCCGCCCCAGGGGGCGGATACACCGGGGAGCTGTTTTTT. This sequence encodes CASSPAPGGGYTGELFF.

The V and J genes are TRBV11-2 and TRBJ2-7, with unresolved D. CDR1 and CDR2 from the germline V gene are SGHAT and FQNNGV. The CDR3 length is 14 residues. Trimming took off 2 bases at V and 0 bases at J, with 8 bases between the two ends. The CDR3 DNA reads TGTGCCAGCAGCTTATATAAGGGCTCCTACGAGCAGTACTTC. This translates into CASSLYKGSYEQYF.

The J gene is TRBJ2-4, the V gene TRBV5-6, with 7 bases that match TRBD1. The CDR3 has 15 amino acids. Looked up from germline, CDR1 is SGHDT and CDR2 is YYEEEE. J was trimmed by 10 bases and V by 0 bases; bases with no gene match: 10. CDR3 sequence: CASSLVGGPNGIQYF. CDR3 in DNA: TGTGCCAGCAGCTTGGTAGGGGGCCCCAATGGGATTCAGTACTTC.

The J gene is TRBJ2-7, the V gene TRBV5-1, with 7 bases lining up with TRBD2. CDR1 and CDR2 from the germline V gene are SGHRS and YFSETQ. The length of the CDR3 is 15 residues. Losses at the gene ends were 4 bases for V and 0 bases for J; bases not matched to a gene: 7. CDR3 bases: TGCGCCAGCAGCGTCGGGACTAACCCCTCCTACGAGCAGTACTTC. Translating it yields CASSVGTNPSYEQYF.

This chain joins TRBV7-9 and TRBJ2-7; 7 positions agree with TRBD1. V dropped 3 bases and J dropped 3; count of bases not matched to a gene: 8. This CDR3 is 15 amino acids long. The germline CDR1 and CDR2 sequences are SEHNR and FQNEAQ (reference sequence). In nucleotides, the CDR3 is TGTGCCAGCAGCTTGGCACAGGGGTCGATCTACGAGCAGTACTTC. This translates into CASSLAQGSIYEQYF.

V is TRBV2 and J is TRBJ1-6; 7 bases align to TRBD1. Germline CDR1 reads SNHLY; CDR2 reads FYNNEI. The junction had 3 bases not matched to a gene; V was cut back by 5 bases and J by 2 bases. CDR3 length: 15 residues. In DNA form, the CDR3 reads TGTGCCAGCAGTACAGGGGACCCCTATAATTCACCCCTCCACTTT. This encodes CASSTGDPYNSPLHF. Full variable domain (outside the CDR3, taken from reference TRBV2 and TRBJ1-6): EPEVTQTPSHQVTQMGQEVILRCVPISNHLYFYWYRQILGQKVEFLVSFYNNEISEKSEIFDDQFSVERPDGSNFTLKIRSTKLEDSAMYFCASSTGDPYNSPLHFGNGTRLTVT.

This chain links TRBV28 with TRBJ2-1; D is ambiguous. This CDR3 has 16 residues. Trimming took off 3 bases at V and 0 bases at J, with 12 bases between the two ends. Germline assignment: CDR1 MDHEN and CDR2 SYDVKM. This CDR3 reads CASSLARSSSYNEQFF. DNA of the CDR3: TGTGCCAGCAGTTTGGCCAGGTCTAGCTCCTACAATGAGCAGTTCTTC.

This chain connects TRBV6-5 to TRBJ2-7; D may be TRBD1 (6 bases). Looked up from germline, CDR1 is MNHEY and CDR2 is SVGAGI. This CDR3 is 12 amino acids long. V lost 7 bases to trimming and J lost 4 bases, with 11 bases between them. CDR3 sequence reads: CASTGDGYEQYF. In nucleotides, the CDR3 is TGTGCCAGCACAGGGGATGGGTACGAGCAGTACTTC.